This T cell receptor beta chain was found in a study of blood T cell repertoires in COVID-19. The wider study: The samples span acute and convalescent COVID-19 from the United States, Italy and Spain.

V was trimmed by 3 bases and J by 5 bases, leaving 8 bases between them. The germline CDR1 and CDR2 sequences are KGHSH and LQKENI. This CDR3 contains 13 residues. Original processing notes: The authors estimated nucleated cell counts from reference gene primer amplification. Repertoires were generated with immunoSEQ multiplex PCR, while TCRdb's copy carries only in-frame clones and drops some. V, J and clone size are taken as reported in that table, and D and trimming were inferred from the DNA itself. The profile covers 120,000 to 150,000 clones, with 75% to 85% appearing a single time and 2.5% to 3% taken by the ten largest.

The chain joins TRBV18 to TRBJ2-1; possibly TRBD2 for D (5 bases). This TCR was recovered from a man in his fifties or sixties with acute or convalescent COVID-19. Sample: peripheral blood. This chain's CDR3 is CASSPMGDNEQFF. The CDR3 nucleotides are TGTGCCAGCTCACCTATGGGAGACAATGAGCAGTTCTTC. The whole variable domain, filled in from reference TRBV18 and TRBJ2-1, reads NAGVMQNPRHLVRRRGQEARLRCSPMKGHSHVYWYRQLPEEGLKFMVYLQKENIIDESGMPKERFSAEFPKEGPSILRIQQVVRGDSAAYFCASSPMGDNEQFFGPGTRLTVL.